This T cell receptor (beta chain) was found in a study of T cell repertoires in cytomegalovirus infection (dated by TCRdb to about 2019). At the level of the whole study: Recently identified HLA-C-restricted CMV epitopes, whose presentation resists viral immunomodulation, were targeted by peptide stimulations together with well-studied HLA-B-restricted epitopes. Because public TCR beta signatures pointed to carriage of CMV infection together with the matching HLA type, the HLA type of each donor mattered for the analysis. The paper's findings and limits, for the study overall: In both this cohort and an independent cohort of approximately 350 donors, the cumulative frequency of public TCR beta family members distinguished carriers of CMV infection plus the relevant HLA type. The ex vivo response was dominated by HLA-C-restricted CMV-specific TCR beta clonotypes, which also provided the single most frequent clonotype in two of eight donors.

In the paper's terms, the treatment or condition label means: in vitro stimulation with specific CMV peptide epitopes to enrich CMV-specific T cells. The CDR3 holds 14 amino acids from the cysteine to the phenylalanine. The entry retains the CDR3 DNA only, 42 bases that are in frame from base 1. After removal of 4 bases from V and 2 bases from J, the junction retains 3 bases not matched to a gene. CDR1 SGHTA and CDR2 FQGNSA are derived from the germline V gene. Sequencing relied on an Illumina HiSeq 1500. TCRdb reworked the public reads: Q25 trimming with fastp, MiXCR clone assembly, productive beta chains retained. Entries that share a CDR3 protein sequence are merged under the most common genes and DNA. Present in this sample are about 220,000 distinct CDR3 sequences, 30% to 45% of which were seen just once. The ten largest clones capture approximately 59% of the sample. In regard to this clonotype: Its antigen remains undetermined. Within one base of it there is no much larger clone, and no base qualities were kept.

The receptor was derived from a human donor in good health (CMV status not recorded). Some clones in this sample may be carry-over from other donors' samples. The input for sequencing was CD8+ T cells from cultured PBMCs, taken from culture after CMV antigen stimulation. The chain is assembled from TRBV7-2 and TRBJ2-5; 8 central bases correspond to TRBD2. The CDR3 loop reads CASSYSGVQETQYF. The nucleotides are TGTGCCAGCAGCTATAGCGGGGTTCAAGAGACCCAGTACTTC.